The 7 T cell receptor beta chains reported below all come from one sample, sequenced in a study of blood T cell repertoires in COVID-19. The repertoire was sequenced with immunoSEQ multiplex PCR; TCRdb's copy has only in-frame clones and lacks some. The table records almost 250,000 clones, 86% of them present only once. The specimen was peripheral blood. The receptor source for this set is a woman of 80 years or more with COVID-19, enrolled during active disease.

This clone was detected only once. This sequence joins TRBV21-1 and TRBJ1-1; the table's D call of TRBD1 was not tested on the DNA. TRBV21-1 is assigned pseudogene status. The length of the CDR3 is 16 residues. CDR3 nucleotides: TGTGCCAGCGCCGATCGAGAAGGGGATACGAACACTGAAGCTTTCTTT. Its translation: CASADREGDTNTEAFF.

V is TRBV10-3 and J is TRBJ1-3; tentatively, D is TRBD1 (5 bases). Germline V CDR1 and CDR2: ENHRY, SYGVKD. The V and J ends lost 0 bases and 0 bases respectively, with 12 bases between them. The CDR3 consists of 17 residues. The CDR3 loop is CAISESNGQISGNTIYF. The CDR3 DNA reads as TGTGCCATCAGTGAGTCTAACGGACAAATCTCTGGAAACACCATATATTTT.

The J gene is TRBJ2-3, the V gene TRBV18; TRBD2 matches at 8 bases. CDR1 is KGHSH, CDR2 LQKENI, per germline. The CDR3 covers 16 residues. Losses at the gene ends were 3 bases for V and 4 bases for J; bases not matched to a gene: 9. The CDR3 spells CASSPRAGEYPDTQYF. The CDR3 DNA reads as TGTGCCAGCTCACCTAGAGCGGGGGAATATCCAGATACGCAGTATTTT.

The V call is TRBV5-1, the J call TRBJ1-1; no firm D call. The CDR3 runs 14 residues. Trimming cost V 4 bases and J 2 bases, with 12 bases left between them. The germline gives CDR1 SGHRS, CDR2 YFSETQ. The CDR3 sequence: CASSENTANTEAFF. The CDR3 nucleotides read TGCGCCAGCAGCGAGAACACAGCAAACACTGAAGCTTTCTTT.

J is TRBJ2-7 and V is TRBV6-5; D is perhaps TRBD1 (5 bases). V was cut by 6 bases and J by 7 bases, with 10 bases left in between. The V gene's germline CDR1 is MNHEY and CDR2 SVGAGI. CDR3 length equals 11 residues. The DNA for the CDR3 is TGTGCCAGCAGAAAAGGACAAGAGCAGTACTTC. Translating gives CASRKGQEQYF.

This rearrangement joins TRBV29-1 to TRBJ1-1; possibly TRBD1 for D (5 bases). Trimming left V 5 bases short and J 1 base short, with 11 bases between. From germline, CDR1 is SQVTM and CDR2 ANQGSEA. The length of the CDR3 is 13 residues. The CDR3: CSVMWGSNTEAFF. In nucleotides, the CDR3 is TGCAGCGTTATGTGGGGCTCGAACACTGAAGCTTTCTTT. Looking up the rest from reference TRBV29-1 and TRBJ1-1 gives the full variable domain: SAVISQKPSRDICQRGTSLTIQCQVDSQVTMMFWYRQQPGQSLTLIATANQGSEATYESGFVIDKFPISRPNLTFSTLTVSNMSPEDSSIYLCSVMWGSNTEAFFGQGTRLTVV.

The V call is TRBV6-5, the J call TRBJ1-1; the match to TRBD1 covers 7 bases. The germline CDR1 and CDR2 sequences are MNHEY and SVGAGI. V trimming: 11 bases; J trimming: 3 bases; junction bases outside the gene matches: 3. There are 11 residues in the CDR3. The CDR3 is CAPDRDTEAFF. The CDR3 bases are TGTGCCCCCGACAGGGACACTGAAGCTTTCTTT.